This passage covers 27 T cell receptor beta chains from one sample sequenced in a study of shared clonotypes between healthy human individuals. Repertoires were generated with immunoSEQ multiplex PCR, while TCRdb's copy carries only in-frame clones and drops some. Of millions of clones detected, roughly 95% appear once; the ten largest clones hold about 1.1%. CD8 cells classed as naive were CD45RO-negative and positively selected for CCR7, excluding terminally differentiated effector memory CD45RA+ cells. The specimen was naive CD8+ T cells sorted from blood. The receptors shown here come from a man between 18 and 29 years old in good health.

Concerning this clone: This same CDR3 is encoded by further DNA sequences in the sample. This rearrangement joins TRBV5-1 to TRBJ1-1, with 8 bases that match TRBD1. Trimming cost V 4 bases and J 0 bases; bases outside gene matches: 5. Germline V gives CDR1 SGHRS, CDR2 YFSETQ. CDR3 length equals 15 residues. CDR3 in DNA: TGCGCCAGCAGCAGGACAGGGCAAATGAACACTGAAGCTTTCTTT. Translation: CASSRTGQMNTEAFF.

The CDR3 DNA follows: TGTGCCAGCAGCTTAGCGGGAGTCGGAAATGAGCAGTTCTTC. This gives the protein CASSLAGVGNEQFF. This chain uses TRBV7-6 with TRBJ2-1, with D perhaps matching TRBD2 (5 bases). Germline V gene data show CDR1 as SGHVS and CDR2 as FNYEAQ. The ends were cut back, 0 bases at V and 7 bases at J, with 10 bases in the middle. The CDR3 contains 14 residues.

This rearrangement joins TRBV28 to TRBJ2-7; 10 positions agree with TRBD1. Germline CDR1 and CDR2: MDHEN and SYDVKM. The CDR3 covers 14 residues. V lost 6 bases to trimming and J lost 6 bases; unmatched junction nucleotides: 8. In DNA form, the CDR3 reads TGTGCCAGCAGCCAAGACAGGGGGCTAATCGAGCAGTACTTC. This sequence encodes CASSQDRGLIEQYF. The full variable domain, its missing parts supplied by reference TRBV28 and TRBJ2-7, is DVKVTQSSRYLVKRTGEKVFLECVQDMDHENMFWYRQDPGLGLRLIYFSYDVKMKEKGDIPEGYSVSREKKERFSLILESASTNQTSMYLCASSQDRGLIEQYFGPGTRLTVT.

This clone occurred once. The chain links TRBV4-3 to TRBJ1-5; a possible D gene is TRBD1 (6 bases). This CDR3 comprises 15 residues. Germline V gene sequence: CDR1 LGHNA, CDR2 YSLEER. Deletions cut 4 bases from V and 0 bases from J, with 10 bases between. CDR3 loop: CASSPQGFSNQPQHF. For the CDR3, the DNA is TGCGCCAGCAGCCCACAGGGATTTAGCAATCAGCCCCAGCATTTT.

This clone was seen once. The chain uses TRBV11-2 and TRBJ1-1; no definite D call. Germline V gene data show CDR1 as SGHAT and CDR2 as FQNNGV. The V gene lost 2 bases and the J gene lost 1 base, with 20 bases spanning the gap. The CDR3 consists of 18 residues. The CDR3 nucleotides read TGTGCCAGCAGCTTATGGCCCCGGATGGGCGAATCGAACACTGAAGCTTTCTTT. The encoded protein is CASSLWPRMGESNTEAFF.

This chain uses TRBV7-9 with TRBJ2-7, with 7 bases aligning to TRBD1. This CDR3 spans 14 amino acids. The junction had 5 bases not matched to a gene; V was cut back by 5 bases and J by 1 base. Germline CDR1 reads SEHNR; CDR2 reads FQNEAQ (reference sequence). CDR3: CASSAPTGSYEQYF. DNA for the CDR3: TGTGCCAGCAGCGCTCCGACAGGGTCCTACGAGCAGTACTTC.

For this clone: One end of the junction does not line up with germline, which may come from a read error. Other DNA sequences within the sample encode an identical CDR3. The rearrangement uses TRBV4-1 and TRBJ2-7; perhaps TRBD1 as D (6 bases). The CDR3 has 14 residues. In germline, CDR1 is MGHRA, CDR2 YSYEKL. CDR3 region: CASSQGPGADEQYF. Written as DNA, the CDR3 is TGCGCCAGCAGCCAAGGGCCAGGGGCTGACGAGCAGTACTTT.

The chain has TRBV7-9 and TRBJ1-3, with no clear D. Germline CDR1 SEHNR, CDR2 FQNEAQ (reference sequence). CDR3 size: 16 residues. V lost 3 bases, J lost 1 base, and 13 bases lay in between. Here the CDR3 reads CASSFKGRLSGNTIYF. The CDR3 bases are TGTGCCAGCAGCTTCAAGGGCAGGCTTTCTGGAAACACCATATATTTT.

This chain links TRBV4-1 with TRBJ1-4; 8 positions match TRBD1. The CDR3 totals 17 residues. Germline CDR1 MGHRA, CDR2 YSYEKL. The V and J ends lost 4 bases and 4 bases, in that order; junction bases with no gene match: 11. In DNA, the CDR3 is TGCGCCAGCAGCCCGCACGGGACAGGACCATTTAATGAAAAACTGTTTTTT. As protein: CASSPHGTGPFNEKLFF.

The chain uses TRBV9 and TRBJ2-3; D may be TRBD1 (6 bases). Germline assignment: CDR1 SGDLS and CDR2 YYNGEE. Trimming pared 9 bases from V and 1 base from J, leaving 15 bases between. The CDR3 extends over 14 amino acids. CDR3 amino acids: CATAVRGGTDTQYF. DNA for the CDR3: TGTGCCACCGCCGTCAGGGGAGGCACAGATACGCAGTATTTT.

The chain uses TRBV4-1 and TRBJ2-7, with TRBD1 identical over 9 bases. After removal of 3 bases from V and 3 bases from J, the junction contained 3 bases not matched to a gene. The CDR3 length is 14 residues. Germline V lookup: CDR1 MGHRA, CDR2 YSYEKL. The CDR3 DNA sequence: TGCGCCAGCAGCCACCGGACAGGGGTCTACGAGCAGTACTTC. It codes for CASSHRTGVYEQYF.

This clone was picked up one time. The genes are TRBV9 and TRBJ2-1; possibly TRBD2 for D (5 bases). Germline V gives CDR1 SGDLS, CDR2 YYNGEE. The length of the CDR3 is 18 residues. V was trimmed by 3 bases and J by 2 bases, leaving 21 bases between them. In nucleotides, the CDR3 is TGTGCCAGCAGCGGGAGCCCTGGGAGCGGCTCTCCCTACAATGAGCAGTTCTTC. Amino acid sequence: CASSGSPGSGSPYNEQFF.

The chain's CDR3 is CASSGRDFPTDTQYF. For the CDR3, the DNA is TGTGCCAGCAGCGGAAGGGACTTCCCCACGGATACGCAGTATTTT. J is TRBJ2-3 and V is TRBV5-8, with a possible D match to TRBD2 (6 bases). V lost 4 bases and J 6 bases, leaving 18 bases between the germline ends. The germline V gene encodes CDR1 SGHTS and CDR2 YDEGEE. The CDR3 contains 15 residues.

The V and J genes are TRBV21-1 and TRBJ2-1; TRBD2, as called in the table, went unchecked against the DNA. TRBV21-1 is designated a pseudogene. CDR3 size: 16 residues. CDR3 coding DNA: TGTGCCAGCAGCACCCAAAACCCACAGACTAATAATGAGCAGTTCTTC. As protein: CASSTQNPQTNNEQFF.

V usage is TRBV9 and J usage is TRBJ2-1, with a tentative D call TRBD2 (6 bases). CDR1 and CDR2 (germline): SGDLS, YYNGEE. The germline V and J ends were trimmed by 3 bases and 6 bases, with 16 bases remaining between them. This CDR3 is 15 amino acids long. CDR3 sequence reads: CASSGAGSEGNEQFF. CDR3 bases: TGTGCCAGCAGCGGGGCGGGAAGCGAGGGCAATGAGCAGTTCTTC.

V is TRBV5-4 and J is TRBJ2-5; unclear D gene. Germline V gene lookup returns CDR1 SGHNT and CDR2 YYREEE (reference sequence). CDR3 length: 15 residues. Trimming took 2 bases from V and 2 from J, leaving 13 bases between them. The CDR3 loop is CASSFDRKPQETQYF. Written as DNA, the CDR3 is TGTGCCAGCAGCTTTGATAGAAAACCTCAAGAGACCCAGTACTTC.

The chain is built from TRBV9 and TRBJ2-1, with a weak D call TRBD2 (6 bases). V lost 0 bases, J lost 9 bases, and 16 bases lay in between. The V gene's germline CDR1 is SGDLS and CDR2 YYNGEE. The CDR3 runs to 15 residues. The CDR3 nucleotides read TGTGCCAGCAGCGTAGGGGGGGTTGGATACGGTGAGCAGTTCTTC. Translated, it gives CASSVGGVGYGEQFF.

Points on this clone: Other DNA sequences from this sample encode an identical CDR3 as well. The chain recombines TRBV19 with TRBJ2-7, with D possibly being TRBD1 (6 bases). Trimming left V 3 bases short and J 7 bases short, with 10 bases between. Germline V gives CDR1 LNHDA, CDR2 SQIVND (reference sequence). CDR3 length: 12 amino acids. DNA of the CDR3: TGTGCCAGTAGTATGGGGGCAGGGGAGCAGTACTTC. Residues: CASSMGAGEQYF.

About this clone itself: The same CDR3 can be traced to other DNA sequences in this sample. V gene TRBV6-5 combines with J gene TRBJ1-1; D might be TRBD1 (6 bases). V gave up 3 bases and J gave up 0 bases, with 11 bases separating them. The CDR3 totals 15 residues. The germline V gene encodes CDR1 MNHEY and CDR2 SVGAGI. The CDR3 here is CASSYSGHLNTEAFF. In DNA, the CDR3 is TGTGCCAGCAGTTATTCGGGACACCTGAACACTGAAGCTTTCTTT.

The chain is built from TRBV27 and TRBJ2-7; 8 nucleotides match TRBD2. Germline CDR1 and CDR2: MNHEY and SMNVEV (reference sequence). This CDR3 comprises 15 residues. V was clipped by 6 bases and J by 2 bases; unmatched bases: 9. CDR3: CASSPRTSMPYEQYF. CDR3 in DNA: TGTGCCAGCAGCCCACGGACTAGCATGCCCTACGAGCAGTACTTC.

The rearrangement links TRBV6-5 to TRBJ1-2, with D unresolved. CDR3 length: 13 residues. The V gene lost 2 bases and the J gene lost 3 bases, with 7 bases spanning the gap. In germline, CDR1 is MNHEY, CDR2 SVGAGI. The CDR3 sequence: CASSYNGYYGYTF. The CDR3 coding sequence is TGTGCCAGCAGTTACAACGGTTACTATGGCTACACCTTC.

V usage is TRBV27 and J usage is TRBJ1-4, with 10 bases that match TRBD1. CDR3 length: 15 residues. Germline assignment: CDR1 MNHEY and CDR2 SMNVEV (reference sequence). V was pared by 5 bases and J by 5 bases, with 5 bases of the junction left unmatched. The DNA of the CDR3 is TGTGCCAGCAGTCTAGGGACAGGGGCCAATGAAAAACTGTTTTTT. Translation: CASSLGTGANEKLFF.

This chain joins TRBV13 and TRBJ2-5, with a possible D match to TRBD1 (6 bases). In germline, CDR1 is PRHDT, CDR2 FYEKMQ (reference sequence). Trimming took off 5 bases at V and 5 bases at J, with 18 bases between the two ends. This CDR3 contains 15 residues. For the CDR3, the DNA is TGTGCCAGCAGCGCAACAGGGATATCAGGGGAGACCCAGTACTTC. It codes for CASSATGISGETQYF. Drawing the rest from reference TRBV13 and TRBJ2-5, the complete variable domain is AAGVIQSPRHLIKEKRETATLKCYPIPRHDTVYWYQQGPGQDPQFLISFYEKMQSDKGSIPDRFSAQQFSDYHSELNMSSLELGDSALYFCASSATGISGETQYFGPGTRLLVL.

This chain uses TRBV27 with TRBJ2-7; 7 bases are shared with TRBD2. Germline CDR1 and CDR2: MNHEY and SMNVEV (reference sequence). V shed 4 bases and J 4 bases; nucleotides not matched to a gene: 7. CDR3 length: 14 residues. CDR3 sequence reads: CASSSSNGGYEQYF. For the CDR3, the DNA is TGTGCCAGCAGTTCAAGCAACGGGGGGTACGAGCAGTACTTC.

The chain uses TRBV6-5 and TRBJ1-5, with a tentative D call TRBD1 (5 bases). V lost 2 bases to trimming and J lost 7 bases, with 9 bases between them. There are 13 residues in the CDR3. Germline V gene sequence: CDR1 MNHEY, CDR2 SVGAGI. The CDR3 bases are TGTGCCAGCAGTTACGCCTGGGGGCAGCCCCAGCATTTT. This encodes CASSYAWGQPQHF.

In DNA form, the CDR3 reads TGTGCCAGCAGCCCCACCGGAGCTAGCTACGAGCAGTACTTC. Translation: CASSPTGASYEQYF. The rearrangement joins TRBV7-9 to TRBJ2-7, with D uncertain. The CDR3 consists of 14 residues. Trimming removed 5 bases at V and 3 bases at J, with 14 bases between. From germline, CDR1 is SEHNR and CDR2 FQNEAQ (reference sequence).

CDR3 in amino acids: CASSPSGTGGTEAFF. The CDR3 region has the DNA TGTGCCAGCAGTCCCTCCGGGACAGGGGGGACTGAAGCTTTCTTT. V gene TRBV6-4 combines with J gene TRBJ1-1; 11 nucleotides match TRBD1. V shed 5 bases and J 5 bases; nucleotides not matched to a gene: 7. There are 15 residues in the CDR3. Germline CDR1 is MRHNA and CDR2 is SNTAGT.